These 2 T cell receptor beta chains originate from one sample sequenced in a study of beta chain features in type 1 diabetes (dated by TCRdb to 2017 to 2018). The library was made by the immunoSEQ multiplex PCR assay. The entire isolated RNA was reverse transcribed using the High Capacity cDNA Reverse Transcription Kit, and thus expressed TCRB transcripts were sequenced. In TCRdb, the immuneACCESS table is reduced to in-frame sequences with V and J assigned. These tables do not hold every clone; where another copy was compared, an unresolved V gene accounts for under half, and the others remain unexplained. This sample has about 400,000 clones in its table, and over 9.5% of those were observed once. The ten largest make up more than 0.015% of the sample. What was sequenced was naive CD4+ T cells from blood. According to the study, the label for this sample's cell subset or site signals: true naive CD4+ T cells. These receptors all stem from a man younger than 35 in good health.

This clone was recorded a few times. The V call is TRBV18, the J call TRBJ2-1, with a tentative D call TRBD2 (6 bases). Germline V gene data show CDR1 as KGHSH and CDR2 as LQKENI. The CDR3 has 14 residues. The germline V and J ends were trimmed by 3 bases and 11 bases, with 17 bases remaining between them. Written as DNA, the CDR3 is TGTGCCAGCTCACCTGGACTGGAGGGATCCAAGCAGTTCTTC. Amino acids: CASSPGLEGSKQFF.

The DNA of the CDR3 is TGTGCCAGCAGTGAAGGGACTAGCGGGGGGCCGAGCACAGATACGCAGTATTTT. This sequence encodes CASSEGTSGGPSTDTQYF. The rearrangement joins TRBV6-1 to TRBJ2-3, with 14 bases that match TRBD2. J lost 0 bases, V lost 1 base, and 3 bases had no gene match. The germline V gene has CDR1 MNHNS and CDR2 SASEGT. The CDR3 is 18 amino acids.